This TCR beta chain was observed in a study of T-cell reconstitution after alpha-beta-depleted transplantation in children. Study-wide points: Expanded graft clones numbering several hundred reportedly gave rise to alpha-beta T cells about two months after transplant. The origin of high day-60 TCRbeta diversity in some patients lay in surviving recipient T cells and thymic progenitors.

TCRbeta library preparation incorporated unique molecular identifiers. Using its own MiXCR run on the PCR reads, TCRdb lists one record per CDR3 protein. The table records fewer than 700,000 distinct CDR3 sequences, about an eighth of them present only once. This clonotype has only a few counts. Its antigen remains unknown. The germline V gene has CDR1 SGDLS and CDR2 YYNGEE. The CDR3 runs to 16 residues. V lost 0 bases and J lost 5; bases outside the gene matches: 11. Source: PBMCs, mostly from graft donor cells, taken 360 days after TCRalphabeta/CD19-depleted stem cell transplant. The V and J genes are TRBV9 and TRBJ2-7; 7 bases are a match to TRBD2. This sequence originates from a male patient aged 5 to 17 who had a stem cell transplant for acute myeloid leukemia, so the T cells may come from the graft donor. CDR3 sequence (DNA): TGTGCCAGCAGCGTAGACGGGGAGGGCCTGTTGAACGAGCAGTACTTC. Protein product: CASSVDGEGLLNEQYF.